This paragraph reports one T cell receptor beta chain. As yet, its antigen is unknown. This CDR3 is built from 14 residues. CDR1 and CDR2 (germline): SEHNR, FQNEAQ (reference sequence). The V end lost 1 base, the J end lost 1 base, and 6 bases lay between the germline ends. The data were taken from a study of OX40 agonist ivuxolimab in advanced cancers. Libraries were prepared by immunoSEQ multiplex PCR; TCRdb keeps only in-frame clonotypes and omits some of them. The profile shows tens of thousands of clones, around nine tenths of them singletons. Study observations and caveats: CD8+ T cells (on average) carried more expanded clones than CD4+ T cells. Not determined was the antigen specificity of the expanded peripheral T cells. Both CD4+ and CD8+ T cell populations in blood had undergone clonal expansion by week 6 at 0.1 to 3.0 mg/kg.

This sequence joins TRBV7-9 and TRBJ2-3, with D hard to call. This clonotype originated in an adult with an advanced solid tumor such as melanoma, head and neck, liver or kidney cancer. The material was CD4+ or CD8+ T cells sorted from blood, obtained in a trial of the OX40 agonist ivuxolimab. CDR3 in amino acids: CASSLERGTDTQYF. CDR3 DNA: TGTGCCAGCAGCTTAGAAAGAGGCACAGATACGCAGTATTTT.